This T cell receptor beta chain stems from a study of identical twins. Study conclusions and caveats: Sharing of beta out-of-frame sequences by twins showed a weaker excess. Whereas memory repertoires showed no such difference, abundant cord blood beta clonotypes carried fewer insertions.

With V trimmed by 4 bases and J by 4 bases, 11 bases remained unmatched. The CDR3 is 18 residues long. Germline V gene sequence: CDR1 MDHEN, CDR2 SYDVKM. In TCRdb, the 5' RACE reads were re-called with MiXCR into one record per CDR3 protein. The sample consists of 420,000 or so distinct CDR3 sequences, about 18% of them appearing once. With respect to this clonotype: What it binds is not known.

The receptor comes from a man aged 45-65 years in good health. Sequenced input: naive T cells sorted from blood. The rearrangement uses TRBV28 and TRBJ2-1; 12 bases are a match to TRBD2. In nucleotides, the CDR3 is TGTGCCAGCAGTTCCCCCCTCGGACTAGCGGGAAATTACAATGAGCAGTTCTTC. Translated, it gives CASSSPLGLAGNYNEQFF.